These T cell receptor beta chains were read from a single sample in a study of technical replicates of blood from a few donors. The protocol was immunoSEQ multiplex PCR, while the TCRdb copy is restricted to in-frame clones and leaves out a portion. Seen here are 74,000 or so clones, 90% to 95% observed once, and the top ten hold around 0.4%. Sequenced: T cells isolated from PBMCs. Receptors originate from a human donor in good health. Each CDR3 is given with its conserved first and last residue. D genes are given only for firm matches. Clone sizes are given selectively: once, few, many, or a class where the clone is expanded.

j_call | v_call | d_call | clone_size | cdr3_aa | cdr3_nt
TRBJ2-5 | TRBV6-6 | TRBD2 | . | CASVPGGRGETQYF | TGTGCCAGCGTGCCGGGGGGACGCGGAGAGACCCAGTACTTC
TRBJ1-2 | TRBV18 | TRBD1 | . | CASSPGQGRNGYTF | TGTGCCAGCTCACCGGGACAGGGAAGAAATGGCTACACCTTC
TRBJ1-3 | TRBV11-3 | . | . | CASSLGGGNTIYF | TGTGCCAGCAGCTTAGGAGGAGGAAACACCATATATTTT
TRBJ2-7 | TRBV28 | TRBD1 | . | CASSLGQGYEQYF | TGTGCCAGCAGTTTAGGACAGGGCTACGAGCAGTACTTC
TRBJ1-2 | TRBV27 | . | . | CASSLTPPYGYTF | TGTGCCAGCAGTTTGACACCACCCTATGGCTACACCTTC
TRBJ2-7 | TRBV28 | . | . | CASSPESDRFYEQYF | TGTGCCAGCAGCCCAGAATCGGACAGATTCTACGAGCAGTACTTC
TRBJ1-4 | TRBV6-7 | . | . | CAIQVTHSTGRMEKLFF | TGTGCCATCCAGGTTACCCATTCGACAGGTAGAATGGAAAAACTGTTTTTT
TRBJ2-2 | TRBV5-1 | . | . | CASSFPYGTGELFF | TGCGCCAGCAGCTTTCCGTACGGCACCGGGGAGCTGTTTTTT
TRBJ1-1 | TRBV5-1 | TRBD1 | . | CASSKGQANTEAFF | TGCGCCAGCAGCAAAGGACAGGCGAACACTGAAGCTTTCTTT
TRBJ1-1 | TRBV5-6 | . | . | CASSLTLQSEAFF | TGTGCCAGCAGCTTAACCCTACAGAGTGAAGCTTTCTTT
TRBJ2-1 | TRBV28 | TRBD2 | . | CASQAGLALHLLNHEQFF | TGTGCCAGCCAGGCAGGACTAGCGCTTCACCTACTGAACCATGAGCAGTTCTTC
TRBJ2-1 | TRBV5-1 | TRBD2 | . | CASSFSGRGNEQFF | TGCGCCAGCAGCTTTAGCGGGAGGGGCAATGAGCAGTTCTTC
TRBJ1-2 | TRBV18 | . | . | CASSPAENYGYTF | TGTGCCAGCTCACCAGCCGAGAACTATGGCTACACCTTC
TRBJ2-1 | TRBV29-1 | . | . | CSAAGRKQYNEQFF | TGCAGCGCTGCGGGACGGAAGCAATACAATGAGCAGTTCTTC
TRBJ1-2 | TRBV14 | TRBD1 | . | CASRHRGRDYGYTF | TGTGCCAGCAGACACAGGGGGCGCGACTATGGCTACACCTTC
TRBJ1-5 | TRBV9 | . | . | CASSVEGVQPQHF | TGTGCCAGCAGCGTAGAGGGGGTCCAGCCCCAGCATTTT
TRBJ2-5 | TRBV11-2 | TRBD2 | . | CASSYGTSGEETQYF | TGTGCCAGCAGCTACGGGACTAGCGGGGAAGAGACCCAGTACTTC
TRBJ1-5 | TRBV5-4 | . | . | CASSSGQDQPQHF | TGTGCCAGCAGCTCAGGACAAGATCAGCCCCAGCATTTT
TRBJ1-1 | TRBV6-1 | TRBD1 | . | CASREQGTEAFF | TGTGCCAGCAGAGAACAGGGGACTGAAGCTTTCTTT
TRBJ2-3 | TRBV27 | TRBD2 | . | CASSFVLAGVTDTQYF | TGTGCCAGCAGTTTTGTTCTAGCGGGAGTCACAGATACGCAGTATTTT
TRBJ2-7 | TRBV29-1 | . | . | CSAGTGAYEQYF | TGCAGCGCCGGAACCGGAGCCTACGAGCAGTACTTC
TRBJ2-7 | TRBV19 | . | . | CASSIGQGEQYF | TGTGCCAGTAGTATCGGCCAGGGGGAGCAGTACTTC
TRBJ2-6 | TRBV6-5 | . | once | CASRGGSGANVLTF | TGTGCCAGCAGAGGAGGGTCTGGGGCCAACGTCCTGACTTTC
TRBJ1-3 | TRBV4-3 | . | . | CASSQSTYSGTYGNTIYF | TGCGCCAGCAGCCAATCCACCTACTCAGGGACTTATGGAAACACCATATATTTT
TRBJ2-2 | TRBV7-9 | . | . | CASSLGGVSTGELFF | TGTGCCAGCAGCTTAGGGGGAGTGAGTACCGGGGAGCTGTTTTTT
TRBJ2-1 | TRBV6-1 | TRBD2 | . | CASSKAGAHPHNEQFF | TGTGCCAGCAGTAAAGCGGGAGCCCATCCCCACAATGAGCAGTTCTTC
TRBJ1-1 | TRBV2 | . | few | CASPQGRNTEAFF | TGTGCCAGTCCCCAGGGCCGAAACACTGAAGCTTTCTTT
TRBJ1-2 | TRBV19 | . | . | CASRGGSGGNGYTF | TGTGCCAGTAGAGGTGGTTCCGGGGGTAATGGCTACACCTTC
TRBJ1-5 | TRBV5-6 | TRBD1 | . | CASSQSGTGYNQPQHF | TGTGCCAGCAGCCAGTCCGGGACAGGGTATAATCAGCCCCAGCATTTT
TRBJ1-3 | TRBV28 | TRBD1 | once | CASSRQGARAIYF | TGTGCCAGCTCGAGACAGGGGGCAAGGGCCATATATTTT
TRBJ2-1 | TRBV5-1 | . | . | CASSWPRDSYNEQFF | TGCGCCAGCAGCTGGCCCCGGGACTCCTACAATGAGCAGTTCTTC
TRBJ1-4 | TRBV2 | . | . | CASSQQDSTNEKLFF | TGTGCCAGCAGCCAACAAGATTCAACTAATGAAAAACTGTTTTTT
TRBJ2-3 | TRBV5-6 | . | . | CASNPGWADTQYF | TGTGCCAGCAACCCGGGGTGGGCAGATACGCAGTATTTT
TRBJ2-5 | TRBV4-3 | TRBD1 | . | CASSQDAGQGAETQYF | TGCGCCAGCAGCCAGGACGCGGGACAGGGGGCAGAGACCCAGTACTTC
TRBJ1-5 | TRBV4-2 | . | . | CASSQDSPFNQPQHF | TGTGCCAGCAGCCAAGATTCCCCTTTTAATCAGCCCCAGCATTTT
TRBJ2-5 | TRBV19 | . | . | CASSISGIETQYF | TGTGCCAGTAGTATTTCGGGGATAGAGACCCAGTACTTC
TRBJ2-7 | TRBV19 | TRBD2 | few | CASSIASGSYEQYF | TGTGCCAGTAGTATAGCTAGCGGGAGCTACGAGCAGTACTTC
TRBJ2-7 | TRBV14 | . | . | CASSQDFSDWPYHEQYF | TGTGCCAGCAGCCAAGATTTCTCGGACTGGCCTTATCACGAGCAGTACTTC
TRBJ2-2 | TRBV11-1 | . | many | CASSLVMGQNTGELFF | TGTGCCAGCAGCTTAGTAATGGGACAGAACACCGGGGAGCTGTTTTTT
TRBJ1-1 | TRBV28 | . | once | CASSFGRGLKTEAFF | TGTGCCAGCAGTTTTGGTCGGGGGTTGAAAACTGAAGCTTTCTTT
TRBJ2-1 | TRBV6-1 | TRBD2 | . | CASSGGRASYNEQFF | TGTGCCAGCAGTGGCGGGAGGGCCAGTTACAATGAGCAGTTCTTC
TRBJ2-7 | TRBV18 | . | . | CASSPQGLASTASEQYF | TGTGCCAGCTCACCGCAAGGTCTAGCTTCCACCGCTTCCGAGCAGTACTTC
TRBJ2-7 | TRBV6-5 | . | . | CASSSGPVQYF | TGTGCCAGCAGTTCAGGGCCGGTGCAGTACTTC
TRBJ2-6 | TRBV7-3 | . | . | CASSFRGGTGANVLTF | TGTGCCAGCAGCTTTAGGGGAGGAACTGGGGCCAACGTCCTGACTTTC
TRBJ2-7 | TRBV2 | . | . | CASRAAGAYEQYF | TGTGCCAGCAGAGCCGCAGGGGCCTACGAGCAGTACTTC
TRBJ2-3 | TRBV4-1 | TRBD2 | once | CASSQVSRLAGRSTDTQYF | TGCGCCAGCAGCCAAGTATCTCGGTTAGCGGGGAGGAGCACAGATACGCAGTATTTT
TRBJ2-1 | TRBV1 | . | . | CTSSQGLAGGPLYNEQFF | TGCACCAGCAGCCAGGGACTAGCGGGAGGGCCTCTCTACAATGAGCAGTTCTTC
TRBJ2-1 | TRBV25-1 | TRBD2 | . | CASRREAYNEQFF | TGTGCCAGCAGACGGGAGGCCTACAATGAGCAGTTCTTC
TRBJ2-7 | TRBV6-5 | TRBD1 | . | CASCGQGLYEQYF | TGTGCCAGCTGTGGACAGGGGCTCTACGAGCAGTACTTC
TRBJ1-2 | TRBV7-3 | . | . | CASSLGTLDGYTF | TGTGCCAGCAGCCTTGGGACATTAGATGGCTACACCTTC
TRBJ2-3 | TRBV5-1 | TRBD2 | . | CASSLASGHTDTQYF | TGCGCCAGCAGCTTGGCTAGCGGACACACAGATACGCAGTATTTT
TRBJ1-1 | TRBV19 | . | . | CASSPVMNTEAFF | TGTGCCAGTAGTCCGGTCATGAACACTGAAGCTTTCTTT
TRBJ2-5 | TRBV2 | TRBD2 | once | CASRGIAGELGETQYF | TGTGCCAGCAGAGGAATAGCGGGAGAGCTCGGCGAGACCCAGTACTTC
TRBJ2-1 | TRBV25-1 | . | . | CASSETGKQYNEQFF | TGTGCCAGCAGTGAAACAGGGAAGCAATACAATGAGCAGTTCTTC
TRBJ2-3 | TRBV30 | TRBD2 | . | CAWSAIRTSGRAITDTQYF | TGTGCCTGGAGTGCTATTAGGACTAGCGGGAGGGCCATCACAGATACGCAGTATTTT
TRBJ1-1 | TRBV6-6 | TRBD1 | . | CASNYGQGTEAFF | TGTGCCAGCAATTACGGACAGGGGACTGAAGCTTTCTTT
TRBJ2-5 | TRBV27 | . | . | CASSGGETQYF | TGTGCCAGCAGCGGCGGAGAGACCCAGTACTTC
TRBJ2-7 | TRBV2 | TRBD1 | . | CASSGTVSYEQYF | TGTGCCAGCAGCGGGACAGTCTCCTACGAGCAGTACTTC
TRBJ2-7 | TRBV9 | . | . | CASSLDSYEQYF | TGTGCCAGCAGCTTGGACAGCTACGAGCAGTACTTC